This TCR beta chain was captured in a study of T cells in Graves' hyperthyroidism and ophthalmopathy. Trimming removed 5 bases at V and 5 bases at J, with 19 bases between. The germline CDR1 and CDR2 sequences are MNHEY and SMNVEV (reference sequence). This CDR3 contains 15 residues. TCR beta CDR3 regions were amplified from RNA transcripts. An initial round of RT-PCR targeting the TCR CDR3 relied on the HTBI primer set. One entry per CDR3 protein results from TCRdb running MiXCR on the multiplex PCR reads. The data hold around 250,000 distinct CDR3 sequences, with roughly 15% observed a single time. This sequence joins TRBV27 and TRBJ2-7; D possibly corresponds to TRBD2 (5 bases). The sequence was obtained from a woman between 40 and 55 years old with Graves' hyperthyroidism that later progressed to Graves' ophthalmopathy. Source material: blood. The CDR3 loop is CASSPRWSGRDEQYF. The DNA for the CDR3 is TGTGCCAGCAGTCCCCGTTGGAGCGGACGCGACGAGCAGTACTTC.